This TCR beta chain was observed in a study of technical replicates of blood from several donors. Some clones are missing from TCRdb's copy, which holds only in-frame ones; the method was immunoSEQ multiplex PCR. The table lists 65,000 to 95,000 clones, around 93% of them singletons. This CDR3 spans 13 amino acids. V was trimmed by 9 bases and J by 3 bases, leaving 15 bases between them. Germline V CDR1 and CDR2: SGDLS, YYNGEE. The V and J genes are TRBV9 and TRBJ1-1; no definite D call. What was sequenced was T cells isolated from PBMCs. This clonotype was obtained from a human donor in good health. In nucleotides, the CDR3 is TGTGCCACTGCGGAGGGCCGGGACACTGAAGCTTTCTTT. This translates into CATAEGRDTEAFF. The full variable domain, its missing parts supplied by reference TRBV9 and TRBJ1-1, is DSGVTQTPKHLITATGQRVTLRCSPRSGDLSVYWYQQSLDQGLQFLIQYYNGEERAKGNILERFSAQQFPDLHSELNLSSLELGDSALYFCATAEGRDTEAFFGQGTRLTVV.